Below are 9 T cell receptor beta chains sequenced from a single sample in a study of shared clonotypes between healthy human individuals (dated by TCRdb to the early 2020s). The library came from the immunoSEQ multiplex PCR assay. In TCRdb, the immuneACCESS table is reduced to in-frame sequences with V and J assigned. These tables do not hold every clone; where another copy was compared, an unresolved V gene accounts for under half, and the others remain unexplained. Within this sample are over 1.5 million clones, with roughly 98% of them counted one time only. Roughly 0.4% of the sample is held by the ten biggest clonotypes. Sequencing was performed on naive CD4+ T cells sorted from blood. The sample's cell subset or site label is to be understood as: CD45RA+ positively selected. The receptors stem from a man aged 25 to 40 in good health.

The chain carries TRBV6-1 and TRBJ1-2, with a weak D call TRBD1 (5 bases). The germline CDR1 and CDR2 sequences are MNHNS and SASEGT. The CDR3 covers 13 residues. Trimming shortened V by 8 bases and J by 4 bases, and 14 bases separated the two germline ends. As DNA, the CDR3 is TGTGCCAGCCGCGAGAGGGGTAGCTATGGCTACACCTTC. It is translated as CASRERGSYGYTF.

V gene TRBV6-5 combines with J gene TRBJ2-3; D is perhaps TRBD1 (6 bases). The CDR3 sequence is 15 residues long. Trimming pared 6 bases from V and 2 bases from J, leaving 15 bases between. CDR1 is MNHEY, CDR2 SVGAGI, per germline. CDR3 amino acids: CASSYDRSFTDTQYF. CDR3 nucleotides: TGTGCCAGCAGCTATGACAGGTCTTTCACAGATACGCAGTATTTT.

The chain recombines TRBV7-2 with TRBJ2-7; possibly TRBD1 for D (5 bases). The CDR3 length is 14 residues. The germline V gene has CDR1 SGHTA and CDR2 FQGNSA. V shed 1 base and J shed 3 bases, with 10 bases lying between them. The DNA for the CDR3 is TGTGCCAGCAGCTTAGGCCCAGGGCGCTACGAGCAGTACTTC. It codes for CASSLGPGRYEQYF.

The chain combines TRBV28 with TRBJ1-5; weak D call: TRBD1 (6 bases). Germline CDR1 MDHEN, CDR2 SYDVKM. Trimming removed 5 bases at V and 6 bases at J, with 23 bases between. The CDR3 is 17 amino acids. The chain's CDR3 is CASSPFRGRDGVQPQHF. CDR3 nucleotide sequence: TGTGCCAGCAGTCCCTTCAGGGGCCGGGACGGTGTTCAGCCCCAGCATTTT.

J is TRBJ2-7 and V is TRBV7-2; D unclear. The V gene lost 5 bases and the J gene lost 3 bases, with 14 bases spanning the gap. The CDR3 spans 14 residues. CDR1 SGHTA and CDR2 FQGNSA come from the germline V gene. The CDR3 nucleotides are TGTGCCAGCAGCATAGGACCAGATCTCTACGAGCAGTACTTC. Translating gives CASSIGPDLYEQYF.

The chain carries TRBV28 and TRBJ2-7; a weak D match, TRBD2 (6 bases). Per germline, CDR1 MDHEN and CDR2 SYDVKM. V was pared by 7 bases and J by 3 bases, with 19 bases between. The CDR3 sequence is 15 residues long. The CDR3 region is CASTRSRRAGYEQYF. The DNA for the CDR3 is TGTGCCAGCACGAGAAGCAGGCGAGCGGGCTACGAGCAGTACTTC. Based on the CDR3 plus reference TRBV28 and TRBJ2-7, the full variable domain is DVKVTQSSRYLVKRTGEKVFLECVQDMDHENMFWYRQDPGLGLRLIYFSYDVKMKEKGDIPEGYSVSREKKERFSLILESASTNQTSMYLCASTRSRRAGYEQYFGPGTRLTVT.

The gene calls are TRBV7-8 and TRBJ2-2, with TRBD1 matching 7 bases. Germline CDR1 is SGHVS and CDR2 is FQNEAQ. CDR3 length equals 15 residues. The trim removed 2 bases at V and 7 bases at J, leaving 7 bases unmatched. CDR3 residues: CASSLYQGVGGELFF. The CDR3 nucleotides are TGTGCCAGCAGCTTATACCAGGGGGTCGGCGGGGAGCTGTTTTTT.

This chain uses TRBV5-4 with TRBJ2-7, with D possibly TRBD1 on 6 matching bases. This CDR3 contains 13 residues. V was trimmed by 9 bases and J by 3 bases, leaving 16 bases between them. Germline V gene data show CDR1 as SGHNT and CDR2 as YYREEE (reference sequence). CDR3 DNA: TGTGCCACAGGGGTAAAGGGCTTCTACGAGCAGTACTTC. It yields the protein CATGVKGFYEQYF.

The chain joins TRBV5-6 to TRBJ1-1; D remains ambiguous. V was shortened by 4 bases and J by 1 base, with 8 bases between the two germline ends. This CDR3 has 13 residues. The V gene's germline CDR1 is SGHDT and CDR2 YYEEEE. The CDR3 coding sequence is TGTGCCAGCAGCCCCCCGGAGAACACTGAAGCTTTCTTT. Translation gives CASSPPENTEAFF.